This entry describes one T cell receptor beta chain. These data are taken from a study of blood T cell repertoires in COVID-19. Study-wide background: In each case, the material was cDNA or gDNA derived from T cells, B-cell-depleted T cells, or PBMCs.

Participants were aged about 18 to 90 years, lived in 20 to 30 US areas, and enrolled virtually. Using immunoSEQ multiplex PCR, the repertoire was profiled, and TCRdb retains in-frame clones only, with some absent. The sample lists about 250,000 clones; around 83% were seen once. Per germline, CDR1 KGHSH and CDR2 LQKENI. Trimming removed 5 bases from V and 2 bases from J; junction bases left unmatched: 8. This CDR3 region has 17 residues. Sequencing used PBMCs or T cells enriched from blood (not recorded which). The receptor was derived from a woman aged 45-65 years who had been exposed to COVID-19. This chain joins TRBV18 and TRBJ2-2; TRBD1 aligns across 10 bases. This CDR3 reads CASSSTGTGVNTGELFF. DNA of the CDR3: TGTGCCAGCTCATCGACCGGGACAGGGGTCAACACCGGGGAGCTGTTTTTT.